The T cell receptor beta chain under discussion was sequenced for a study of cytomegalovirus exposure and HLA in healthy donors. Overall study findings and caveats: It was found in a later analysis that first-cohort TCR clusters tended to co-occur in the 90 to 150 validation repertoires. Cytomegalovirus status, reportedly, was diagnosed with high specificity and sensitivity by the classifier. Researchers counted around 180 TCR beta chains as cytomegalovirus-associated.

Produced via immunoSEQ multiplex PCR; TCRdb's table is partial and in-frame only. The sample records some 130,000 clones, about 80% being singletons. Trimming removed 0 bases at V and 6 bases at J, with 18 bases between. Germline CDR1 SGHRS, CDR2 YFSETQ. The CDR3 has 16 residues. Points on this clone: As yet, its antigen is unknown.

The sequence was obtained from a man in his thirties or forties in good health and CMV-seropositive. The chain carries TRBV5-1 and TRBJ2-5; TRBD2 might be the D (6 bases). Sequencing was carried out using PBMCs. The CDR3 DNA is TGCGCCAGCAGCTTGGCCGCCGGTGTGGGGAGGAAGACCCAGTACTTC. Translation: CASSLAAGVGRKTQYF.